A single sample is the source of the 21 T cell receptor beta chains below, sequenced in a study of shared clonotypes between healthy human individuals. Libraries were prepared by immunoSEQ multiplex PCR; TCRdb keeps only in-frame clonotypes and omits some of them. In the table there are some 2,400,000 clones, around 95% of which are singletons. Sequencing was performed on naive CD4+ T cells sorted from blood. Subset in this sample: CD45RA+ positively selected. The receptors originated from a man younger than 35 in good health.

About this clone itself: This CDR3 is also generated by other DNA sequences in the sample. The J gene is TRBJ1-5, the V gene TRBV5-1, with a tentative D call TRBD1 (5 bases). The germline V gene encodes CDR1 SGHRS and CDR2 YFSETQ. CDR3 size: 16 residues. The V end was cut by 4 bases, the J end by 0 bases, with 14 bases between. CDR3 residues: CASSPGTVYSNQPQHF. The CDR3 DNA reads as TGCGCCAGCAGCCCTGGGACCGTCTATAGCAATCAGCCCCAGCATTTT.

Of note for this clone: Other DNA sequences of this sample code for an identical CDR3. The rearrangement links TRBV18 to TRBJ1-2; no clear D. CDR1 is KGHSH, CDR2 LQKENI, per germline. This CDR3 comprises 13 residues. V lost 6 bases to trimming and J lost 1 base, with 9 bases between them. CDR3: CASSREGNYGYTF. The CDR3 coding sequence is TGTGCCAGCTCCCGAGAGGGTAACTATGGCTACACCTTC.

This sequence joins TRBV19 and TRBJ2-1, with TRBD1 matching 9 bases. Per the germline V gene, CDR1 is LNHDA and CDR2 is SQIVND (reference sequence). V lost 4 bases, J lost 8 bases, and 9 bases stayed unmatched. The CDR3 has 15 amino acids. DNA of the CDR3: TGTGCCAGTAGTACGGGACAGGGCAAAGTGTATGAGCAGTTCTTC. Encoded protein: CASSTGQGKVYEQFF. The full variable domain, rest sourced from reference TRBV19 and TRBJ2-1, is DGGITQSPKYLFRKEGQNVTLSCEQNLNHDAMYWYRQDPGQGLRLIYYSQIVNDFQKGDIAEGYSVSREKKESFPLTVTSAQKNPTAFYLCASSTGQGKVYEQFFGPGTRLTVL.

The chain is built from TRBV5-1 and TRBJ2-7; 7 bases are a match to TRBD1. Looked up from germline, CDR1 is SGHRS and CDR2 is YFSETQ. The CDR3 is made up of 15 amino acids. The V and J ends lost 4 bases and 4 bases, in that order; junction bases with no gene match: 11. CDR3 DNA sequence: TGCGCCAGCAGCCCTTGGGCAGGGGGTGAGTACGAGCAGTACTTC. The encoded protein is CASSPWAGGEYEQYF.

This chain links TRBV20-1 with TRBJ2-1, with D unclear. The CDR3 contains 11 residues. Germline V gene sequence: CDR1 DFQATT, CDR2 SNEGSKA (reference sequence). The ends were cut back, 5 bases at V and 6 bases at J, with 8 bases in the middle. CDR3 bases: TGCAGTGCTGAACCGGGCAATGAGCAGTTCTTC. Its protein is CSAEPGNEQFF.

The chain joins TRBV10-3 to TRBJ2-2; 7 nucleotides match TRBD1. The germline gives CDR1 ENHRY, CDR2 SYGVKD. The CDR3 consists of 15 residues. Trimming cost V 4 bases and J 6 bases; bases outside gene matches: 8. CDR3 coding DNA: TGTGCCATCAGTGGAGAACAGGGGCTCTCCGGGGAGCTGTTTTTT. Its translation is CAISGEQGLSGELFF.

V and J are TRBV5-1 and TRBJ2-3, with D possibly being TRBD1 (5 bases). Germline CDR1 is SGHRS and CDR2 is YFSETQ. The CDR3 covers 14 residues. Trimming took 5 bases from V and 3 from J, leaving 13 bases between them. CDR3 in DNA: TGCGCCAGCAGTACCAGGGTCGAGACAGATACGCAGTATTTT. It translates to CASSTRVETDTQYF.

Remarks on this clone: Other DNA sequences of this sample code for an identical CDR3. V usage is TRBV20-1 and J usage is TRBJ1-1; the D is unclear. V was pared by 2 bases and J by 2 bases, with 3 bases between. Looked up from germline, CDR1 is DFQATT and CDR2 is SNEGSKA (reference sequence). The CDR3 length is 11 residues. The CDR3 protein is CSARLNTEAFF. DNA of the CDR3: TGCAGTGCTAGACTTAACACTGAAGCTTTCTTT.

This clone was found once. This chain uses TRBV7-9 with TRBJ1-4, with no clear D. The CDR3 contains 18 residues. The germline CDR1 and CDR2 sequences are SEHNR and FQNEAQ (reference sequence). Deletions cut 2 bases from V and 7 bases from J, with 23 bases between. The CDR3, as DNA: TGTGCCAGCAGCTTATATCGCGCCTCTTGGGGAGTTAGTGAAAAACTGTTTTTT. It encodes CASSLYRASWGVSEKLFF.

This clone came up once. V is TRBV10-3 and J is TRBJ2-7; TRBD2 aligns across 13 bases. The germline V gene has CDR1 ENHRY and CDR2 SYGVKD. After removal of 3 bases from V and 3 bases from J, the junction contained 5 bases not matched to a gene. The CDR3 totals 16 residues. CDR3 nucleotide sequence: TGTGCCATCAGTGATGTGACTAGCGGGGGGAACTACGAGCAGTACTTC. Translating it yields CAISDVTSGGNYEQYF.

The rearrangement uses TRBV19 and TRBJ1-5; weak D call: TRBD1 (5 bases). The ends were cut back, 6 bases at V and 1 base at J, with 13 bases in the middle. Germline CDR1 LNHDA, CDR2 SQIVND (reference sequence). The CDR3 has 15 amino acids. CDR3 residues: CASRGEGKSNQPQHF. The CDR3 DNA reads TGTGCCAGTAGGGGGGAGGGGAAAAGCAATCAGCCCCAGCATTTT.

The gene calls are TRBV10-3 and TRBJ2-2; D is undetermined. Trimming removed 5 bases from V and 1 base from J, with 8 bases in between. Germline V gene data show CDR1 as ENHRY and CDR2 as SYGVKD. The CDR3 length is 14 residues. CDR3 amino acids: CAISHSMNTGELFF. DNA of the CDR3: TGTGCCATCAGTCATTCAATGAACACCGGGGAGCTGTTTTTT.

This chain joins TRBV2 and TRBJ2-7; D gene unclear. The germline V gene encodes CDR1 SNHLY and CDR2 FYNNEI. V lost 8 bases and J lost 4, with 15 bases in between. The CDR3 covers 13 residues. CDR3: CASEDQLGYEQYF. The CDR3 coding sequence is TGTGCCAGCGAAGATCAACTTGGGTACGAGCAGTACTTC.

The V and J genes are TRBV18 and TRBJ2-7, with 9 bases identical to TRBD1. This CDR3 contains 17 residues. CDR1 is KGHSH and CDR2 is LQKENI in the germline V gene. The ends lost 4 bases at V and 1 base at J; junction bases unmatched: 11. Written as DNA, the CDR3 is TGTGCCAGCTCACGAGGGGCGGGACAGGGCTCTTCCTACGAGCAGTACTTC. Its protein product is CASSRGAGQGSSYEQYF.

V gene TRBV9 combines with J gene TRBJ1-6, with unresolved D. Germline CDR1 SGDLS, CDR2 YYNGEE. The CDR3 loop spans 16 amino acids. The V and J ends lost 0 bases and 4 bases respectively, with 11 bases between them. The CDR3: CASSVGLSPYNSPLHF. DNA of the CDR3: TGTGCCAGCAGCGTAGGTCTAAGCCCTTATAATTCACCCCTCCACTTT.

The chain joins TRBV5-1 to TRBJ1-3; no firm D call. This CDR3 spans 14 amino acids. V lost 0 bases and J lost 6, with 10 bases in between. The germline CDR1 and CDR2 sequences are SGHRS and YFSETQ. The CDR3 coding sequence is TGCGCCAGCAGCTTGGGGCAGACTCAAAACACCATATATTTT. It is translated as CASSLGQTQNTIYF.

The V gene is TRBV20-1, the J gene TRBJ1-1; D uncertain. Germline values: CDR1 DFQATT, CDR2 SNEGSKA (reference sequence). CDR3 length: 11 amino acids. This chain's CDR3 is CGHRPNTEAFF. The CDR3 nucleotides are TGCGGGCACCGACCGAACACTGAAGCTTTCTTT.

V gene TRBV30 combines with J gene TRBJ1-3, with no clear D. The CDR3 is 13 residues long. CDR1 is GTSNPN, CDR2 SVGIG, per germline (reference sequence). The V end was cut by 0 bases, the J end by 3 bases, with 6 bases between. This chain's CDR3 is CAWSVPGGNTIYF. CDR3 in DNA: TGTGCCTGGAGTGTACCGGGTGGAAACACCATATATTTT.

V usage is TRBV19 and J usage is TRBJ2-7; D assignment may be TRBD1 or TRBD2 (5 bases each). This CDR3 is built from 13 residues. Trimming pared 6 bases from V and 0 bases from J, leaving 9 bases between. Germline V gene lookup returns CDR1 LNHDA and CDR2 SQIVND (reference sequence). CDR3 loop: CASRGRGSYEQYF. CDR3 sequence (DNA): TGTGCCAGTAGGGGACGAGGCTCCTACGAGCAGTACTTC.

The genes are TRBV10-1 and TRBJ2-3; D not certain. V was clipped by 1 base and J by 4 bases, with 9 bases between them. Germline-derived CDR1 and CDR2 are WNHNN and SYGVQD (reference sequence). This CDR3 comprises 14 residues. CDR3 in amino acids: CASSEFRLADTQYF. As DNA, the CDR3 is TGCGCCAGCAGTGAGTTTAGGTTGGCAGATACGCAGTATTTT.

This sequence joins TRBV5-6 and TRBJ2-2; possibly TRBD1 or TRBD2 for D (5 bases each). V was trimmed by 2 bases and J by 2 bases, leaving 22 bases between them. The V gene's germline CDR1 is SGHDT and CDR2 YYEEEE. The CDR3 covers 19 residues. The CDR3 DNA follows: TGTGCCAGCAGCTTCTACGTGAGTCCCCGGGGCCGAAACACCGGGGAGCTGTTTTTT. It encodes CASSFYVSPRGRNTGELFF.